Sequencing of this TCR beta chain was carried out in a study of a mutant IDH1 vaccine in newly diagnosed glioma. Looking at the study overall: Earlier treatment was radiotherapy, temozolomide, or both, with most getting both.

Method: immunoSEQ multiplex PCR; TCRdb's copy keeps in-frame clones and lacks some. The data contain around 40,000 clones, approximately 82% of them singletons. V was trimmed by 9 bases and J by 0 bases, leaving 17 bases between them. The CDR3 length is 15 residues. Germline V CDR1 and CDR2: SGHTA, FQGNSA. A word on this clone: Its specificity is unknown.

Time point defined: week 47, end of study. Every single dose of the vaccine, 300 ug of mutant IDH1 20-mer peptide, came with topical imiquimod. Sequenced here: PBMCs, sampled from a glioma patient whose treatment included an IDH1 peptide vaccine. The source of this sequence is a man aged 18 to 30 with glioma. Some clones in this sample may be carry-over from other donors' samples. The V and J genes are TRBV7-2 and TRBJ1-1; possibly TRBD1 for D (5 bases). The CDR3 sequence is CASTRGRNLNTEAFF. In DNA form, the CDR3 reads TGTGCCAGTACCCGGGGCCGAAACTTGAACACTGAAGCTTTCTTT.